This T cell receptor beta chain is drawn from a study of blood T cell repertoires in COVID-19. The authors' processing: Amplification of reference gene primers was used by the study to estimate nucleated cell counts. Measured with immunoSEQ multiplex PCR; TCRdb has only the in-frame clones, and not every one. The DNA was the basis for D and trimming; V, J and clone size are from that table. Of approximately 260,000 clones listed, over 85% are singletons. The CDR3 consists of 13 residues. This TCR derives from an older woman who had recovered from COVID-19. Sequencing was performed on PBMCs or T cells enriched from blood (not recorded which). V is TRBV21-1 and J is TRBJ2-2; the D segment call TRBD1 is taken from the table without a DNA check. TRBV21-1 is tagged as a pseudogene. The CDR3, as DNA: TGTGCCAGCAGCCCGACAGGGGCCGGGGAGCTGTTTTTT. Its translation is CASSPTGAGELFF.